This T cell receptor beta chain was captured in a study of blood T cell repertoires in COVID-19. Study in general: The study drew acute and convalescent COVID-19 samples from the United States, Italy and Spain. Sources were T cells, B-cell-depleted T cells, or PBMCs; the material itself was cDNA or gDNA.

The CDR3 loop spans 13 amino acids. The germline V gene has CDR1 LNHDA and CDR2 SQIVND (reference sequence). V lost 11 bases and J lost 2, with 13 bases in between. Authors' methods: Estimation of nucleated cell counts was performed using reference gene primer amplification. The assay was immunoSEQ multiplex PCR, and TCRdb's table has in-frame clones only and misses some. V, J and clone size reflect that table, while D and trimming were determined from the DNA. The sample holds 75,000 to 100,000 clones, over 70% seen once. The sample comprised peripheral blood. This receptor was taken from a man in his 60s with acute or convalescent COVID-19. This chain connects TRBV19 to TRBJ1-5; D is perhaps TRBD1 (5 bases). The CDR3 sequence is CASGGSGNQPQHF. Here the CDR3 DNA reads TGTGCCTCTGGGGGGAGCGGCAATCAGCCCCAGCATTTT.